This entry features one T cell receptor beta chain sequence. Its antigen is not identified. The sample originates from a study of CD8 T cell repertoires and HIV-1 epitope variants. Overall study context: Each of Twenty-five Gag and Nef epitope peptides stimulated a separate culture. Tested: three Gag epitope families, Nef HW9 and YT9.

The method was immunoSEQ multiplex PCR; TCRdb's version includes in-frame clones alone and lacks a portion of them. This table has around 5,500 clones, less than 70% appearing once. CDR1 is SGHRS, CDR2 YFSETQ, per germline. Trimming removed 5 bases from V and 0 bases from J, with 21 bases in between. This CDR3 region has 18 residues. Sequencing input: cultured CD8+ T cells derived from PBMCs. The TCR sequence derives from a male donor with HIV. This chain joins TRBV5-1 and TRBJ2-1, with D tentatively TRBD2 (6 bases). The DNA of the CDR3 is TGCGCCAGCAGTTCCCTCGACCTAGCGATTAGCTCCTACAATGAGCAGTTCTTC. The encoded protein is CASSSLDLAISSYNEQFF. Looking up the rest from reference TRBV5-1 and TRBJ2-1 gives the full variable domain: KAGVTQTPRYLIKTRGQQVTLSCSPISGHRSVSWYQQTPGQGLQFLFEYFSETQRNKGNFPGRFSGRQFSNSRSEMNVSTLELGDSALYLCASSSLDLAISSYNEQFFGPGTRLTVL.